This TCR beta chain is from a study of blood T cell repertoires in COVID-19. Study at large: T cells, B-cell-depleted T cells, or PBMCs provided the cDNA or gDNA that served as material.

Germline V gene sequence: CDR1 MDHEN, CDR2 SYDVKM. With 6 bases clipped from V and 3 bases from J, the junction kept 11 bases outside the gene matches. The CDR3 totals 16 residues. Donors were grouped by their self-reported clinical history. Exposed volunteers were people who met a COVID-19 case within 2 weeks before study entry. Some clones are missing from TCRdb's copy, which holds only in-frame ones; the method was immunoSEQ multiplex PCR. The table shows almost 350,000 clones, with more than 70% occurring only once. The receptor was isolated from a woman in her 30s who had been exposed to COVID-19. The J gene is TRBJ1-5, the V gene TRBV28, with 7 positions matching TRBD1. Sequencing used PBMCs or T cells enriched from blood (not recorded which). CDR3 DNA sequence: TGTGCCAGCAGCCCCTCGGGACAGTTCCTCAATCAGCCCCAGCATTTT. Encoded protein: CASSPSGQFLNQPQHF. The full variable domain, completed using reference TRBV28 and TRBJ1-5, is DVKVTQSSRYLVKRTGEKVFLECVQDMDHENMFWYRQDPGLGLRLIYFSYDVKMKEKGDIPEGYSVSREKKERFSLILESASTNQTSMYLCASSPSGQFLNQPQHFGDGTRLSIL.